This T cell receptor beta chain was captured by sequencing in a study of T cells in Graves' hyperthyroidism and ophthalmopathy. Whole-study findings and limits: The blood repertoire included most of the expanded thyroid clonotypes above 0.001.

A few counts support this clonotype. Its antigen is undetermined. Amplified regions were TCR beta CDR3 sequences from RNA transcripts. TCR CDR3 regions were first amplified by RT-PCR with HTBI primers. TCRdb reanalysed the multiplex PCR reads using MiXCR and keeps one entry per CDR3 protein. Of nearly 750,000 distinct CDR3 sequences in the sample, around 40% were seen once. The CDR3 is made up of 14 amino acids. The ends were cut back, 10 bases at V and 9 bases at J, with 24 bases in the middle. Germline CDR1 reads ENHRY; CDR2 reads SYGVKD. Sequencing input: blood. The rearrangement joins TRBV10-3 to TRBJ1-1, with a weak D call TRBD1 (5 bases). This sequence originates from a woman aged 40 to 50 with Graves' hyperthyroidism. CDR3 loop: CASRMTSTGPKAFF. The CDR3 DNA follows: TGTGCCAGCCGGATGACCTCGACGGGACCCAAAGCTTTCTTT.